One and the same sample provided the 29 T cell receptor beta chains below, sequenced in a study of T cell repertoires in ileal Crohn's disease. TCRdb keeps only in-frame clones here, not all; method: immunoSEQ multiplex PCR. The table records approximately 15,000 clones, 80% of them present only once. Sample: ileal tissue. Receptors were obtained from an adult with Crohn's disease.

The chain links TRBV2 to TRBJ2-5, with 7 bases that match TRBD1. V shed 5 bases and J 1 base; nucleotides not matched to a gene: 13. The CDR3 contains 17 residues. The germline V gene encodes CDR1 SNHLY and CDR2 FYNNEI. CDR3 region: CASSFPRQGEIQETQYF. The CDR3 DNA sequence: TGTGCCAGCAGTTTTCCCCGACAGGGAGAGATCCAAGAGACCCAGTACTTC.

The V gene is TRBV25-1, the J gene TRBJ1-5; D is uncertain. Germline CDR1 reads MGHDK; CDR2 reads SYGVNS. V was cut by 3 bases and J by 3 bases, with 9 bases left in between. The CDR3 length is 14 residues. CDR3 sequence reads: CASSDYRDNQPQHF. Written as DNA, the CDR3 is TGTGCCAGCAGTGATTACCGGGACAATCAGCCCCAGCATTTT.

The V call is TRBV19, the J call TRBJ2-1; D is perhaps TRBD1 (5 bases). The CDR3 spans 12 residues. Trimming took 5 bases from V and 10 from J, leaving 12 bases between them. Germline CDR1 reads LNHDA; CDR2 reads SQIVND (reference sequence). The CDR3 reads CASSLGLGEQFF. Written as DNA, the CDR3 is TGTGCCAGTAGTTTGGGGCTGGGGGAGCAGTTCTTC.

J is TRBJ1-5 and V is TRBV27; weak D call: TRBD1 (5 bases). Trimming left V 6 bases short and J 0 bases short, with 9 bases between. The length of the CDR3 is 14 residues. Germline-derived CDR1 and CDR2 are MNHEY and SMNVEV (reference sequence). CDR3 nucleotide sequence: TGTGCCAGCAGCCTAGGGGTTAGCAATCAGCCCCAGCATTTT. Protein: CASSLGVSNQPQHF.

The chain employs TRBV7-2 and TRBJ1-6; possible D gene TRBD1, 5 bases. Germline loops: CDR1 SGHTA, CDR2 FQGNSA. The V end was cut by 1 base, the J end by 10 bases, with 14 bases between. The CDR3 consists of 15 residues. The CDR3 reads CASSLGAGYGSPLHF. CDR3 DNA: TGTGCCAGCAGCTTAGGGGCAGGGTACGGCTCACCCCTCCACTTT.

The V and J genes are TRBV28 and TRBJ2-7; tentative D call: TRBD1 (5 bases). With 6 bases removed from V and 0 bases from J, the gap between germline ends came to 18 bases. Looked up from germline, CDR1 is MDHEN and CDR2 is SYDVKM. This CDR3 region has 16 residues. The CDR3, as DNA: TGTGCCAGCAGACCCATGGACACGGAGAGCTCCTACGAGCAGTACGTC. Protein sequence: CASRPMDTESSYEQYV.

The rearrangement joins TRBV25-1 to TRBJ1-5; TRBD1 matches 8 bases. This CDR3 has 14 amino acids. Looked up from germline, CDR1 is MGHDK and CDR2 is SYGVNS. Trimming cost V 6 bases and J 3 bases; bases outside gene matches: 4. The CDR3 loop is CASRPGGTNQPQHF. In DNA form, the CDR3 reads TGTGCCAGCAGGCCAGGGGGCACCAATCAGCCCCAGCATTTT.

The V gene is TRBV9, the J gene TRBJ2-5, with 13 bases lining up with TRBD2. Germline assignment: CDR1 SGDLS and CDR2 YYNGEE. The junction had 4 bases not matched to a gene; V was cut back by 3 bases and J by 5 bases. There are 15 residues in the CDR3. The DNA of the CDR3 is TGTGCCAGCAGCGAGACTAGCGGGGGGTGGGAGACCCAGTACTTC. It is translated as CASSETSGGWETQYF. The full variable domain, completed using reference TRBV9 and TRBJ2-5, is DSGVTQTPKHLITATGQRVTLRCSPRSGDLSVYWYQQSLDQGLQFLIQYYNGEERAKGNILERFSAQQFPDLHSELNLSSLELGDSALYFCASSETSGGWETQYFGPGTRLLVL.

J is TRBJ1-1 and V is TRBV2, with D unclear. The V end was cut by 1 base, the J end by 6 bases, with 6 bases between. The germline CDR1 and CDR2 sequences are SNHLY and FYNNEI. The CDR3 is 12 amino acids. CDR3: CASSEGTAEAFF. CDR3 bases: TGTGCCAGCAGTGAAGGGACTGCTGAAGCTTTCTTT.

The V gene is TRBV28, the J gene TRBJ2-6; 8 bases fit TRBD1. V was clipped by 1 base and J by 4 bases; unmatched bases: 9. The CDR3 spans 18 residues. CDR1 and CDR2 (germline): MDHEN, SYDVKM. The CDR3 nucleotides are TGTGCCAGCAGTTTATTCGCAGGGGGCGCGGAAGGGGCCAACGTCCTGACTTTC. It is translated as CASSLFAGGAEGANVLTF.

The chain joins TRBV7-9 to TRBJ2-1; D gene ambiguous. Trimming cost V 1 base and J 6 bases, with 7 bases left between them. The CDR3 is 13 amino acids. The germline gives CDR1 SEHNR, CDR2 FQNEAQ (reference sequence). The CDR3 is CASSLVSFNEQFF. DNA for the CDR3: TGTGCCAGCAGCTTAGTTAGCTTCAATGAGCAGTTCTTC.

V and J are TRBV7-9 and TRBJ2-3; D perhaps matches TRBD2 (6 bases). The CDR3 runs 15 residues. From germline, CDR1 is SEHNR and CDR2 FQNEAQ (reference sequence). Trimming stripped 5 bases from V and 1 base from J, with 13 bases between. CDR3 coding DNA: TGTGCCAGCAGCGGGGAGGCCCAGGGCACAGATACGCAGTATTTT. Translation: CASSGEAQGTDTQYF.

The chain is built from TRBV5-6 and TRBJ2-7, with 10 bases fitting TRBD2. The germline CDR1 and CDR2 sequences are SGHDT and YYEEEE. This CDR3 is built from 14 residues. Trimming cost V 6 bases and J 7 bases; bases outside gene matches: 10. CDR3: CASKSGLATGEQYF. The DNA for the CDR3 is TGTGCCAGCAAGTCGGGACTAGCGACGGGGGAGCAGTACTTC.

The V gene is TRBV28, the J gene TRBJ1-2; tentative D call: TRBD1 (5 bases). Looked up from germline, CDR1 is MDHEN and CDR2 is SYDVKM. Trimming removed 2 bases at V and 1 base at J, with 11 bases between. CDR3 length: 15 residues. The CDR3 coding sequence is TGTGCCAGCAGTTTAACGGCAGGGTTTAACTATGGCTACACCTTC. As protein: CASSLTAGFNYGYTF.

This clone was picked up one time. This chain connects TRBV6-1 to TRBJ1-1, with D possibly being TRBD1 (6 bases). V dropped 6 bases and J dropped 4 bases, with 12 bases sitting between them. Looked up from germline, CDR1 is MNHNS and CDR2 is SASEGT. This CDR3 contains 13 residues. This chain's CDR3 is CASSQEGVTEAFF. CDR3 nucleotide sequence: TGTGCCAGCAGCCAAGAGGGGGTCACTGAAGCTTTCTTT.

This sequence joins TRBV6-1 and TRBJ1-1; unclear D gene. The V end lost 2 bases, the J end lost 0 bases, and 7 bases lay between the germline ends. CDR1 MNHNS and CDR2 SASEGT come from the germline V gene. The CDR3 is made up of 14 amino acids. The CDR3 nucleotides read TGTGCCAGCAGTGAAAGGCGGCTGAACACTGAAGCTTTCTTT. Translation gives CASSERRLNTEAFF.

This clone was recorded once. CDR3 coding DNA: TGTGCCATCAGTGAGCCCCCCTCCTGCACCTTC. Its protein product is CAISEPPSCTF. The chain links TRBV10-3 to TRBJ1-2; D is unresolved. Trimming pared 2 bases from V and 13 bases from J, leaving 11 bases between. The CDR3 spans 11 residues. Germline V CDR1 and CDR2: ENHRY, SYGVKD.

The V call is TRBV5-1, the J call TRBJ1-1, with D hard to call. This CDR3 region has 15 residues. Germline V gene sequence: CDR1 SGHRS, CDR2 YFSETQ. V shed 0 bases and J shed 1 base, with 10 bases lying between them. CDR3 sequence reads: CASSLEGRENTEAFF. In DNA, the CDR3 is TGCGCCAGCAGCTTGGAAGGCCGGGAGAACACTGAAGCTTTCTTT.

The V call is TRBV28, the J call TRBJ2-1, with TRBD2 identical over 10 bases. This CDR3 comprises 14 residues. V lost 4 bases to trimming and J lost 4 bases; unmatched junction nucleotides: 1. Looked up from germline, CDR1 is MDHEN and CDR2 is SYDVKM. The CDR3: CASSWTSGYNEQFF. CDR3 nucleotides: TGTGCCAGCAGTTGGACTAGCGGTTACAATGAGCAGTTCTTC.

This chain links TRBV6-5 with TRBJ2-5, with TRBD2 matching over 15 bases. The length of the CDR3 is 15 residues. The germline CDR1 and CDR2 sequences are MNHEY and SVGAGI. The V segment lost 6 bases and the J segment 5 bases; nucleotides outside the gene matches: 4. This CDR3 reads CASRRGTSGGETQYF. In DNA, the CDR3 is TGTGCCAGCAGACGCGGGACTAGCGGGGGGGAGACCCAGTACTTC.

The chain is built from TRBV6-5 and TRBJ1-2; 7 nucleotides line up with TRBD1. With 2 bases clipped from V and 7 bases from J, the junction kept 13 bases outside the gene matches. The V gene's germline CDR1 is MNHEY and CDR2 SVGAGI. This CDR3 is built from 16 residues. CDR3 protein: CASSYGQAYTRGGYTF. Here the CDR3 DNA reads TGTGCCAGCAGTTACGGACAGGCCTACACTCGCGGTGGCTACACCTTC.

The J gene is TRBJ2-3, the V gene TRBV2, with 8 nucleotides matching TRBD1. This CDR3 region has 14 residues. V lost 11 bases and J lost 0; bases outside the gene matches: 7. The germline CDR1 and CDR2 sequences are SNHLY and FYNNEI. The CDR3 DNA reads TGTGCCGGAGCGACAGGGGAGAGCACAGATACGCAGTATTTT. Encoded protein: CAGATGESTDTQYF. Variable domain in full (rest from reference TRBV2 and TRBJ2-3): EPEVTQTPSHQVTQMGQEVILRCVPISNHLYFYWYRQILGQKVEFLVSFYNNEISEKSEIFDDQFSVERPDGSNFTLKIRSTKLEDSAMYFCAGATGESTDTQYFGPGTRLTVL.

The rearrangement joins TRBV30 to TRBJ2-7; TRBD2 matches 7 bases. The germline gives CDR1 GTSNPN, CDR2 SVGIG (reference sequence). Losses at the gene ends were 3 bases for V and 0 bases for J; bases not matched to a gene: 5. The CDR3 runs 14 residues. Here the CDR3 DNA reads TGTGCCTGGAGGTCGACTAGCATCTCCTACGAGCAGTACTTC. Amino acid sequence: CAWRSTSISYEQYF.

The chain employs TRBV6-1 and TRBJ2-1; 10 nucleotides agree with TRBD2. V shed 4 bases, J shed 1 base, and the junction held 13 bases outside the gene matches. The CDR3 has 19 residues. CDR1 is MNHNS, CDR2 SASEGT, per germline. The CDR3 here is CASSAGASGSVLSYNEQFF. The CDR3 bases are TGTGCCAGCAGTGCAGGGGCTAGCGGGAGCGTTCTGTCCTACAATGAGCAGTTCTTC.

V is TRBV5-1 and J is TRBJ1-4; 8 bases are a match to TRBD1. CDR3 length: 16 residues. J was trimmed by 7 bases and V by 0 bases; bases with no gene match: 8. Germline CDR1 SGHRS, CDR2 YFSETQ. CDR3 in DNA: TGCGCCAGCAGCTTGGCGCCGGCCAGGGGGCCTGAAAAACTGTTTTTT. Translated, it gives CASSLAPARGPEKLFF.

This clone has only one observation. V usage is TRBV6-1 and J usage is TRBJ1-5, with 9 bases aligning to TRBD1. The CDR3 is 15 residues long. V was pared by 6 bases and J by 5 bases, with 8 bases of the junction left unmatched. Germline CDR1 reads MNHNS; CDR2 reads SASEGT. For the CDR3, the DNA is TGTGCCAGCAGGAAGGGACAGGGTGTCGATCAGCCCCAGCATTTT. Its translation: CASRKGQGVDQPQHF.

This clone occurred a few times. The sample has other DNA sequences that encode this CDR3 too. The chain has TRBV5-1 and TRBJ1-4; tentative D call: TRBD1 (5 bases). The CDR3 extends over 13 amino acids. The V gene's germline CDR1 is SGHRS and CDR2 YFSETQ. The V and J ends lost 0 bases and 7 bases respectively, with 7 bases between them. This CDR3 is CASSLGQGEKLFF. The CDR3 DNA follows: TGCGCCAGCAGCTTGGGTCAGGGTGAAAAACTGTTTTTT.

The chain links TRBV7-8 to TRBJ2-3, with TRBD2 matching over 9 bases. The germline gives CDR1 SGHVS, CDR2 FQNEAQ. This CDR3 spans 16 amino acids. Trimming took 3 bases from V and 2 from J; bases not matched to a gene: 6. The CDR3 nucleotides read TGTGCCAGCAGCTTTATAGCGGGGGCGCCCACAGATACGCAGTATTTT. Protein product: CASSFIAGAPTDTQYF.

The DNA of the CDR3 is TGTGCCAGCAGCGTAGGTGCACAGGGAGCCATCGGCAATGAGCAGTTCTTC. Translation: CASSVGAQGAIGNEQFF. The chain is built from TRBV9 and TRBJ2-1; D is perhaps TRBD1 (6 bases). The CDR3 has 17 amino acids. From germline, CDR1 is SGDLS and CDR2 YYNGEE. V was cut by 0 bases and J by 6 bases, with 19 bases left in between.